The clone carrying this T cell receptor beta chain was seen a few times. Its antigen is unidentified. Unique molecular identifiers were added to individual cDNA molecules. MiXCR, run by TCRdb on the 5' RACE reads, gives a single entry per CDR3 protein. The sample lists over 25,000 distinct CDR3 sequences; 4.5% to 6% were seen once. This sample was included in a study of early T cells in non-severe SARS-CoV-2 infection. Study-level information: Sequenced material consisted of bulk RNA (from unsorted whole blood), and chains were unpaired.

This CDR3 has 15 residues. The germline CDR1 and CDR2 sequences are LGHNT and FRNRAP. V was shortened by 5 bases and J by 4 bases, with 18 bases between the two germline ends. General study results and limits: A preference for anti-spike CD8 responses marked VDJdb matching, which missed private and CD4 specificities.

The source is an adult who was a healthcare worker with PCR-confirmed SARS-CoV-2 infection or an uninfected control (not recorded which). The rearrangement joins TRBV12-5 to TRBJ2-7, with a weak D call TRBD2 (5 bases). Input material: whole blood. As DNA, the CDR3 is TGTGCTAGTGGTCTTCCTACCGGGAAAAAGTACGAGCAGTACTTC. Encoded protein: CASGLPTGKKYEQYF.